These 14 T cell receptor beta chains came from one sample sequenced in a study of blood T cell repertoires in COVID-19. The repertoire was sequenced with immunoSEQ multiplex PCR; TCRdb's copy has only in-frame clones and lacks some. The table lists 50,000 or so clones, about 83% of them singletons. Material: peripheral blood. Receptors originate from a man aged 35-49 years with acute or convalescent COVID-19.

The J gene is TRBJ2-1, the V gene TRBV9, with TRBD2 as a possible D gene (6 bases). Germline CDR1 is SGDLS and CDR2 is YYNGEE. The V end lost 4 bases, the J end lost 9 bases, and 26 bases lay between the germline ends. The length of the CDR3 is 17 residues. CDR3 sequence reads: CASSLLAGTAVVSEQFF. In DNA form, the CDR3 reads TGTGCCAGCAGCCTACTCGCGGGGACGGCGGTCGTCAGTGAGCAGTTCTTC.

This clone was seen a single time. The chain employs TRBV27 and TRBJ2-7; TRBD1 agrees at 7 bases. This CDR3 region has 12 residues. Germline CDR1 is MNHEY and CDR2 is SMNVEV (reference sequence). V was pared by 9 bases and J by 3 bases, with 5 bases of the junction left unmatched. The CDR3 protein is CASVTGDYEQYV. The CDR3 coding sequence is TGTGCCAGTGTCACAGGGGACTACGAGCAGTACGTC.

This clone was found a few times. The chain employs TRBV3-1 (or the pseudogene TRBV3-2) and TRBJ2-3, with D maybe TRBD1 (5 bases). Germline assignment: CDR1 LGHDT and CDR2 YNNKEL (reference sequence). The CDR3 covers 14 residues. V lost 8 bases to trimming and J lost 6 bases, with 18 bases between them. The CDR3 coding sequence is TGTGCCAGCTCCCCGTGGCAGGGCTGGGATACGCAGTATTTT. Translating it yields CASSPWQGWDTQYF.

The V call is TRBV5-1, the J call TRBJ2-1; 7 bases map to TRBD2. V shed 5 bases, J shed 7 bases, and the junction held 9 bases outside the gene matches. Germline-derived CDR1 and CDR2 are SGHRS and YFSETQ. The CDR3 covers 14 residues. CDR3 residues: CASRTAWGGNEQFF. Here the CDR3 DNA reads TGCGCCAGCAGGACGGCCTGGGGAGGGAATGAGCAGTTCTTC.

The chain's CDR3 is CASSRIDRGGQPQHF. The CDR3 bases are TGTGCCAGTAGTAGAATCGACAGGGGGGGTCAGCCCCAGCATTTT. This chain links TRBV19 with TRBJ1-5, with 9 bases that match TRBD1. The V segment lost 4 bases and the J segment 6 bases; nucleotides outside the gene matches: 7. There are 15 residues in the CDR3. The V gene's germline CDR1 is LNHDA and CDR2 SQIVND (reference sequence).

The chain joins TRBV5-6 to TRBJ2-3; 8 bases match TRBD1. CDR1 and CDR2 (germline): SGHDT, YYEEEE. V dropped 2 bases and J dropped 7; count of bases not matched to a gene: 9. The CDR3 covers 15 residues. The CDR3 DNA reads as TGTGCCAGCAGCTTCGGCCAGGGGGCGATGAATACGCAGTATTTT. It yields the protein CASSFGQGAMNTQYF.

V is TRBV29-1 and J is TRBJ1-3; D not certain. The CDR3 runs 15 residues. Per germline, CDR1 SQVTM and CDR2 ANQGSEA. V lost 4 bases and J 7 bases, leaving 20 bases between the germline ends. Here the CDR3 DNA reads TGCAGCGTTGGGGGAAACCGGGCCGGAGGGAACACCATATATTTT. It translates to CSVGGNRAGGNTIYF.

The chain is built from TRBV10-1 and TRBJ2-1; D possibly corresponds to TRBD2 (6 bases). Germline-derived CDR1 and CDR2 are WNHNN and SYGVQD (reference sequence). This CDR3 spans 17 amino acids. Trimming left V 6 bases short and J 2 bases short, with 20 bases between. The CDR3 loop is CASSGSGGANTYNEQFF. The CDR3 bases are TGCGCCAGCAGCGGGTCCGGGGGAGCAAATACCTACAATGAGCAGTTCTTC.

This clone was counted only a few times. The CDR3 loop is CASSSGTGLNTEAFF. Here the CDR3 DNA reads TGTGCCAGCAGTTCCGGGACAGGCTTGAACACTGAAGCTTTCTTT. The rearrangement links TRBV6-5 to TRBJ1-1, with 8 bases matching TRBD1. The germline V gene has CDR1 MNHEY and CDR2 SVGAGI. The CDR3 contains 15 residues. J was trimmed by 0 bases and V by 4 bases; bases with no gene match: 4.

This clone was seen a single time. The CDR3 here is CASSSTSGGAVGELFF. In DNA, the CDR3 is TGCGCCAGCAGCTCGACTAGCGGGGGGGCCGTCGGGGAGCTGTTTTTT. The J gene is TRBJ2-2, the V gene TRBV5-1; TRBD2 matches at 14 bases. The V and J ends lost 3 bases and 7 bases, in that order; junction bases with no gene match: 5. Germline CDR1 reads SGHRS; CDR2 reads YFSETQ. This CDR3 has 16 amino acids.

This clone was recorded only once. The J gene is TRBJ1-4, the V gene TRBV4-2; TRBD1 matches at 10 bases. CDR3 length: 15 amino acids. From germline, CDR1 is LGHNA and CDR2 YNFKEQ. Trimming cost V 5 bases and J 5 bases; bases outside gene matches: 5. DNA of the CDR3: TGTGCCAGCAGCAGGGGACAGGGGAGAAATGAAAAACTGTTTTTT. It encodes CASSRGQGRNEKLFF.

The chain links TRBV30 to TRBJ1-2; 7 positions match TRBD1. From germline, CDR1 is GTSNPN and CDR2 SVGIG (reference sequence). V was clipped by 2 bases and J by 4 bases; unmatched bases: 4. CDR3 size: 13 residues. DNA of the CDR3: TGTGCCTGGAGTCGGACAGGCGCCTATGGCTACACCTTC. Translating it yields CAWSRTGAYGYTF.

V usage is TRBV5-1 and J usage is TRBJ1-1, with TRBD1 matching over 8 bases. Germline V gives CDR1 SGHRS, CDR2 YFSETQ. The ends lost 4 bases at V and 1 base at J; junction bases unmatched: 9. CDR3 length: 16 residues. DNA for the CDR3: TGCGCCAGCAGCCCGGGTCGGGGGACAGGGAACACTGAAGCTTTCTTT. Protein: CASSPGRGTGNTEAFF.

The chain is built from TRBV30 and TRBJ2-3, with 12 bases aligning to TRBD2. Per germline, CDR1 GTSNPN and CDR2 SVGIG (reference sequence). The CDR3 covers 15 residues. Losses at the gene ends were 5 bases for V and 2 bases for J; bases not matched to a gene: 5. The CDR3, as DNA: TGTGCCTGGTCCCTAGCGGGGGGGAACACAGATACGCAGTATTTT. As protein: CAWSLAGGNTDTQYF.